This note documents a single T cell receptor (beta chain) sequence. This entry belongs to a study of technical replicates of blood from a few donors. TCRdb's table, derived via immunoSEQ multiplex PCR, lists solely in-frame clones and lacks some. Among some 70,000 clones listed, about 91% were seen once. The clonotype was recovered from a human donor in good health. Sequencing input: T cells isolated from PBMCs.

The CDR3 sequence: CASISRGSTEAFF. The CDR3 nucleotides read TGTGCCAGTATCTCCCGGGGGTCCACTGAAGCTTTCTTT. The chain is built from TRBV19 and TRBJ1-1; tentative D call: TRBD1 (5 bases). The V and J ends lost 7 bases and 4 bases respectively, with 13 bases between them. CDR1 LNHDA and CDR2 SQIVND come from the germline V gene (reference sequence). The CDR3 sequence is 13 residues long.